Listed here is a single T cell receptor beta chain. Its cognate antigen is unknown. The sample belongs to a study of cytomegalovirus exposure and HLA in healthy donors. Study conclusions and caveats: Across all donors, roughly uniform sequencing depth was an assumption of the presence/absence analyses. Analysis performed later showed TCR beta chains linked to HLA being more clonally expanded than equally common others. Apparent HLA restriction characterized most CMV-associated TCR beta chains in a later analysis.

The length of the CDR3 is 16 residues. The J segment lost 3 bases and the V segment lost 0 bases, leaving 3 bases of the junction unmatched. The germline CDR1 and CDR2 sequences are MNHNS and SASEGT. This PCR relied on a set of 60 Vbeta primers and 13 Jbeta primers. Assay used: immunoSEQ multiplex PCR; TCRdb lists only in-frame clones, some missing. The sample has 170,000 or so clones, 60% to 80% seen once. The sample taken for sequencing was PBMCs. The rearrangement joins TRBV6-1 to TRBJ2-1; 9 nucleotides align to TRBD1. This TCR was sampled from a man in his sixties in good health and CMV-seronegative. This chain's CDR3 is CASSEAGTGNYNEQFF. CDR3 nucleotides: TGTGCCAGCAGTGAAGCCGGGACAGGGAACTACAATGAGCAGTTCTTC.